Listed here are 13 T cell receptor beta chains from one sample, sequenced in a study of blood T cell repertoires in COVID-19. The repertoire was sequenced with immunoSEQ multiplex PCR; TCRdb's copy has only in-frame clones and lacks some. The sample includes roughly 200,000 clones, roughly 82% of them seen just once. The source material was PBMCs or T cells enriched from blood (not recorded which). These receptors were collected from a woman aged 60-75 years with acute COVID-19.

J is TRBJ2-5 and V is TRBV3-1 (or the pseudogene TRBV3-2), with TRBD1 matching 7 bases. Germline lookup yields CDR1 LGHDT and CDR2 YNNKEL (reference sequence). This CDR3 is built from 15 residues. The V segment lost 0 bases and the J segment 5 bases; nucleotides outside the gene matches: 6. The CDR3 DNA sequence: TGTGCCAGCAGCCAAGAAGGGGGCCCCGGGGAGACCCAGTACTTC. This sequence encodes CASSQEGGPGETQYF.

V usage is TRBV5-5 and J usage is TRBJ2-3, with 12 bases that match TRBD2. The V segment lost 1 base and the J segment 6 bases; nucleotides outside the gene matches: 6. The CDR3 is made up of 16 amino acids. Germline CDR1 and CDR2: SGHKS and YYEKEE (reference sequence). CDR3 protein: CASSLRLAGGPDTQYF. CDR3 nucleotides: TGTGCCAGCAGCTTGAGGCTAGCGGGGGGGCCGGATACGCAGTATTTT.

This clone was recorded only once. V gene TRBV4-1 combines with J gene TRBJ2-3; 7 nucleotides align to TRBD2. V lost 3 bases, J lost 2 bases, and 8 bases stayed unmatched. The germline V gene has CDR1 MGHRA and CDR2 YSYEKL. The CDR3 has 16 residues. DNA of the CDR3: TGCGCCAGCAGCCATTTAGGGCTAGCGGACACAGATACGCAGTATTTT. It encodes CASSHLGLADTDTQYF.

The rearrangement uses TRBV19 and TRBJ1-5, with a possible D match to TRBD1 (5 bases). The CDR3 is 16 residues long. The germline V gene encodes CDR1 LNHDA and CDR2 SQIVND (reference sequence). Deletions cut 7 bases from V and 5 bases from J, with 21 bases between. CDR3 DNA: TGTGCCAGTACCGACCGGGGAGGGGCAAATTATCAGCCCCAGCATTTT. It yields the protein CASTDRGGANYQPQHF.

V and J are TRBV4-1 and TRBJ2-5; 10 bases match TRBD2. The J segment lost 7 bases and the V segment lost 0 bases, leaving 11 bases of the junction unmatched. Germline V gene sequence: CDR1 MGHRA, CDR2 YSYEKL. CDR3 length equals 17 residues. CDR3 in DNA: TGCGCCAGCAGCCAAGAGGGGGCTAGCGGGGGAGTTTGGACCCAGTACTTC. Residues: CASSQEGASGGVWTQYF.

The chain couples TRBV2 to TRBJ1-5; D might be TRBD1 (6 bases). Germline lookup yields CDR1 SNHLY and CDR2 FYNNEI. The CDR3 is 14 residues long. Trimming cost V 4 bases and J 4 bases, with 11 bases left between them. CDR3 DNA: TGTGCCAGCAGTGGGGCGGGGGCGAATCAGCCCCAGCATTTT. Amino acids: CASSGAGANQPQHF.

The rearrangement links TRBV11-3 to TRBJ1-1; 8 nucleotides line up with TRBD1. CDR3 length equals 15 residues. V was pared by 3 bases and J by 6 bases, with 9 bases of the junction left unmatched. Germline V gene lookup returns CDR1 SGHNT and CDR2 YENEEA. The CDR3, as DNA: TGTGCCAGCAGCTTGTTCGGACAGGGCGAATCTGAAGCTTTCTTT. Residues: CASSLFGQGESEAFF.

This chain connects TRBV7-2 to TRBJ2-5; 11 nucleotides align to TRBD2. Germline V gene sequence: CDR1 SGHTA, CDR2 FQGNSA. Trimming cost V 5 bases and J 5 bases; bases outside gene matches: 7. CDR3 length equals 15 residues. Here the CDR3 reads CASSRLAGRSETQYF. Here the CDR3 DNA reads TGTGCCAGCAGCAGACTAGCGGGACGGAGCGAGACCCAGTACTTC.

This clone was detected a few times. The V and J genes are TRBV7-2 and TRBJ2-7, with 7 bases matching TRBD2. V was pared by 5 bases and J by 4 bases, with 8 bases of the junction left unmatched. The CDR3 contains 14 residues. The germline V gene encodes CDR1 SGHTA and CDR2 FQGNSA. The CDR3 reads CASSTTRERYEQYF. The DNA for the CDR3 is TGTGCCAGCAGCACTACGCGGGAGCGGTACGAGCAGTACTTC.

The chain carries TRBV4-3 and TRBJ2-1, with TRBD1 matching over 7 bases. V gave up 1 base and J gave up 10 bases; unmatched junction bases: 7. The CDR3 loop spans 14 amino acids. Per the germline V gene, CDR1 is LGHNA and CDR2 is YSLEER. The CDR3 sequence is CASSQGITGDEQFF. The CDR3 coding sequence is TGCGCCAGCAGCCAAGGAATAACAGGGGACGAGCAGTTCTTC.

V gene TRBV2 combines with J gene TRBJ2-3, with TRBD2 matching over 9 bases. The CDR3 contains 14 residues. V gave up 7 bases and J gave up 4 bases; unmatched junction bases: 6. Germline loops: CDR1 SNHLY, CDR2 FYNNEI. This CDR3 reads CASTFSGGSDTQYF. DNA of the CDR3: TGTGCCAGCACCTTTAGCGGGGGTTCAGATACGCAGTATTTT.

V usage is TRBV3-1 (or the pseudogene TRBV3-2) and J usage is TRBJ1-1, with D perhaps TRBD1 (5 bases). From germline, CDR1 is LGHDT and CDR2 YNNKEL (reference sequence). CDR3 length equals 15 residues. Between the trimmed V and J ends, which lost 1 base and 5 bases, there was a span of 14 bases. The CDR3 is CASSQAGGVRTEAFF. The CDR3 DNA reads as TGTGCCAGCAGCCAAGCCGGGGGGGTGAGGACTGAAGCTTTCTTT.

This chain links TRBV5-1 with TRBJ2-5; tentative D call: TRBD1 (5 bases). Trimming removed 4 bases at V and 2 bases at J, with 12 bases between. There are 14 residues in the CDR3. Germline V gene data show CDR1 as SGHRS and CDR2 as YFSETQ. The CDR3 spells CASSPGDSQETQYF. In nucleotides, the CDR3 is TGCGCCAGCAGCCCTGGAGACAGTCAAGAGACCCAGTACTTC.